The sequence of this T cell receptor (beta chain) was determined in a study of T-cell reconstitution after alpha-beta-depleted transplantation in children. Findings and caveats of the study: After transplant, high TCRbeta diversity at day 60 in some patients arose from surviving recipient T cells and thymic progenitors. T cells produced anew were the main source of T-cell counts and diversity one year after transplant. Several hundred expanded graft clones reportedly gave rise to the alpha-beta T cells present about two months after transplant.

The CDR3 runs 15 residues. Germline values: CDR1 SGHVS, CDR2 FNYEAQ. The V end lost 4 bases, the J end lost 5 bases, and 15 bases lay between the germline ends. The TCRbeta library was prepared with unique molecular identifiers. TCRdb itself ran the PCR reads through MiXCR, one entry per CDR3 protein. The sample shows roughly 120,000 distinct CDR3 sequences, roughly 23% of them seen only once. As regards this clonotype: The antigen is unknown.

The TCR originated in a male patient between 2 and 9 years old who had a stem cell transplant for chronic granulomatous disease, so the T cells may come from the graft donor. The chain uses TRBV7-6 and TRBJ2-1, with a possible D match to TRBD1 (6 bases). The sequencing used PBMCs, mostly from graft donor cells, collected 180 days after TCRalphabeta/CD19-depleted stem cell transplant. CDR3 sequence: CASSSLPRTDNEQFF. Here the CDR3 DNA reads TGTGCCAGCAGCTCCCTCCCTCGGACAGACAATGAGCAGTTCTTC.